Listed here are 15 T cell receptor beta chains from one sample, sequenced in a study of beta chain features in type 1 diabetes. As every portion of the isolated RNA was reverse transcribed, the sequencing read expressed TCRB transcripts. The protocol was immunoSEQ multiplex PCR, while the TCRdb copy is restricted to in-frame clones and leaves out a portion. The sample records 680,000 or so clones, over 10% being singletons. These receptors have no known antigen. The study's findings and limits: A moderate, significant TCRB CDR3 shortening appeared in type 1 diabetes across four CD4+ subsets.

The sequenced sample consisted of naive CD4+ T cells from blood. These receptors were taken from a man aged 18 to 30 with type 1 diabetes.

In this sample, this clone turned up a few times. The chain recombines TRBV27 with TRBJ1-3, with D perhaps matching TRBD1 (5 bases). The CDR3 extends over 16 amino acids. Germline CDR1 and CDR2: MNHEY and SMNVEV (reference sequence). V lost 5 bases and J 0 bases, leaving 14 bases between the germline ends. The CDR3 reads CASSPRPGHSGNTIYF. The CDR3 bases are TGTGCCAGCAGTCCCCGACCGGGGCACTCTGGAAACACCATATATTTT.

The V and J genes are TRBV7-2 and TRBJ2-5; 7 nucleotides line up with TRBD2. The V segment lost 0 bases and the J segment 7 bases; nucleotides outside the gene matches: 14. This CDR3 has 17 residues. Looked up from germline, CDR1 is SGHTA and CDR2 is FQGNSA. CDR3 nucleotides: TGTGCCAGCAGCTTAGCGGGGGGAGCGGGGACCGGAGGGACCCAGTACTTC. Protein sequence: CASSLAGGAGTGGTQYF.

This clone appeared a few times. The rearrangement uses TRBV7-9 and TRBJ2-5; no clear D. Trimming cost V 4 bases and J 9 bases, with 15 bases left between them. This CDR3 comprises 13 residues. CDR1 SEHNR and CDR2 FQNEAQ come from the germline V gene (reference sequence). CDR3 in DNA: TGTGCCAGCAGCTCACTGGGTGTTAATGCCCAGTACTTC. This translates into CASSSLGVNAQYF.

On this clone: Other nucleotide sequences in the sample specify the same CDR3. This chain connects TRBV6-5 to TRBJ1-5; maybe TRBD1 (5 bases). The length of the CDR3 is 13 residues. CDR1 MNHEY and CDR2 SVGAGI come from the germline V gene. The V gene lost 8 bases and the J gene lost 1 base, with 9 bases spanning the gap. The CDR3: CASRQGSNQPQHF. As DNA, the CDR3 is TGTGCCAGCCGCCAGGGAAGCAATCAGCCCCAGCATTTT.

There are a few counts of this clone. The rearrangement joins TRBV20-1 to TRBJ1-1; no definite D call. Germline values: CDR1 DFQATT, CDR2 SNEGSKA (reference sequence). This CDR3 contains 9 residues. Deletions cut 8 bases from V and 14 bases from J, with 15 bases between. The DNA of the CDR3 is TGCAGTCCCACCCACCGAGCCTTCTTT. Its protein product is CSPTHRAFF.

In regard to this clone: The same CDR3 is also encoded by other DNA sequences in this sample. The J gene is TRBJ2-3, the V gene TRBV5-4; D unclear. This CDR3 has 15 residues. V was shortened by 0 bases and J by 3 bases, with 11 bases between the two germline ends. Germline assignment: CDR1 SGHNT and CDR2 YYREEE (reference sequence). This CDR3 reads CASSLGGLGTDTQYF. CDR3 DNA sequence: TGTGCCAGCAGCTTGGGAGGCTTGGGTACAGATACGCAGTATTTT.

The rearrangement joins TRBV7-2 to TRBJ1-3, with a weak D call TRBD1 (5 bases). V shed 3 bases and J shed 3 bases, with 6 bases lying between them. Germline assignment: CDR1 SGHTA and CDR2 FQGNSA. This CDR3 region has 13 residues. The CDR3 loop is CASSLGGGNTIYF. CDR3 DNA sequence: TGTGCCAGCAGCTTGGGGGGTGGAAACACCATATATTTT.

This clone was observed a handful of times. The chain is built from TRBV11-1 and TRBJ1-2; D possibly corresponds to TRBD1 (5 bases). Trimming stripped 1 base from V and 3 bases from J, with 9 bases between. The germline V gene has CDR1 SGHAT and CDR2 FQDESV (reference sequence). The CDR3 extends over 14 amino acids. CDR3 sequence: CASSLGTGYYGYTF. CDR3 nucleotide sequence: TGTGCCAGCAGCTTAGGAACAGGATACTATGGCTACACCTTC. The full variable domain, rest sourced from reference TRBV11-1 and TRBJ1-2, is EAEVAQSPRYKITEKSQAVAFWCDPISGHATLYWYRQILGQGPELLVQFQDESVVDDSQLPKDRFSAERLKGVDSTLKIQPAELGDSAMYLCASSLGTGYYGYTFGSGTRLTVV.

The V call is TRBV25-1, the J call TRBJ1-4; no clear D. The V end was cut by 1 base, the J end by 8 bases, with 11 bases between. Germline V CDR1 and CDR2: MGHDK, SYGVNS. The CDR3 contains 14 residues. CDR3 in DNA: TGTGCCAGCAGTGAATGGGTGGACGGCGAAAAACTGTTTTTT. Amino acids: CASSEWVDGEKLFF.

The rearrangement uses TRBV10-3 and TRBJ2-6; TRBD1 might be the D (6 bases). The V gene lost 3 bases and the J gene lost 0 bases, with 24 bases spanning the gap. The CDR3 totals 21 residues. CDR1 ENHRY and CDR2 SYGVKD come from the germline V gene. The CDR3: CAISDNKGIRGLPSGANVLTF. Here the CDR3 DNA reads TGTGCCATCAGTGACAATAAGGGAATCAGGGGCCTTCCCTCTGGGGCCAACGTCCTGACTTTC.

The chain is built from TRBV10-3 and TRBJ2-7; possible D gene TRBD1, 5 bases. Germline CDR1 and CDR2: ENHRY and SYGVKD. Trimming stripped 6 bases from V and 3 bases from J, with 6 bases between. This CDR3 has 11 residues. CDR3 in amino acids: CAIRDNYEQYF. DNA for the CDR3: TGTGCCATCAGGGACAACTACGAGCAGTACTTC.

The chain employs TRBV5-1 and TRBJ2-1; 10 nucleotides align to TRBD2. The CDR3 length is 15 residues. In germline, CDR1 is SGHRS, CDR2 YFSETQ. Trimming took 4 bases from V and 10 from J; bases not matched to a gene: 11. In DNA form, the CDR3 reads TGCGCCAGCAGCCCCCATCTAGCGGGGGAGTCCGAGCAGTTCTTC. Protein sequence: CASSPHLAGESEQFF.

The V and J genes are TRBV30 and TRBJ2-7; 8 bases agree with TRBD1. This CDR3 has 15 residues. CDR1 and CDR2 from the germline V gene are GTSNPN and SVGIG (reference sequence). V was pared by 2 bases and J by 2 bases, with 8 bases of the junction left unmatched. CDR3 in amino acids: CAWSMKDRATYEQYF. The CDR3 DNA reads as TGTGCCTGGAGTATGAAGGACAGGGCTACCTACGAGCAGTACTTC.

This clone was counted between two and nine times. The V gene is TRBV28, the J gene TRBJ1-1, with D unresolved. The germline gives CDR1 MDHEN, CDR2 SYDVKM. V lost 4 bases and J 1 base, leaving 13 bases between the germline ends. This CDR3 region has 15 residues. In nucleotides, the CDR3 is TGTGCCAGCAGTTACCCGAGGGATGCGAACACTGAAGCTTTCTTT. It yields the protein CASSYPRDANTEAFF.

This clone was found a few times. V usage is TRBV4-2 and J usage is TRBJ2-5; 10 bases are shared with TRBD1. CDR1 LGHNA and CDR2 YNFKEQ come from the germline V gene. CDR3 size: 15 residues. J lost 9 bases, V lost 0 bases, and 7 bases had no gene match. The CDR3 nucleotides read TGTGCCAGCAGCCAAGATGGGACAGGGGTTCTTCCCCAGTACTTC. The encoded protein is CASSQDGTGVLPQYF.